This T cell receptor (beta chain) comes out of a study of human T cells and chemical hapten exposure. Study as a whole: It was small differences in pooled library volume that mainly caused per-sample TCR yields to vary.

TCRdb fed the RACE reads into MiXCR, producing one record per CDR3 protein. This sample has 70,000 to 100,000 distinct CDR3 sequences, with under 9% found just once. This clonotype appeared many times. The CDR3 is 15 residues long. V lost 0 bases to trimming and J lost 5 bases; unmatched junction nucleotides: 6. CDR1 is SGHRS and CDR2 is YFSETQ in the germline V gene. Time point of the sample: patch test 1, 2 weeks after DPC sensitization. The treatment here: therapeutic diphenylcyclopropenone sensitization with weekly scalp DPC. The source was whole blood, collected in connection with sensitization to the hapten diphenylcyclopropenone (DPC). This TCR was recovered from a woman aged 25 to 39 with alopecia areata. Some clones in this sample may be carry-over from other donors' samples. The chain recombines TRBV5-1 with TRBJ2-5, with 8 bases aligning to TRBD1. Written as DNA, the CDR3 is TGCGCCAGCAGCTTGGACCTACAGGGGGTGGAGACCCAGTACTTC. The encoded protein is CASSLDLQGVETQYF.